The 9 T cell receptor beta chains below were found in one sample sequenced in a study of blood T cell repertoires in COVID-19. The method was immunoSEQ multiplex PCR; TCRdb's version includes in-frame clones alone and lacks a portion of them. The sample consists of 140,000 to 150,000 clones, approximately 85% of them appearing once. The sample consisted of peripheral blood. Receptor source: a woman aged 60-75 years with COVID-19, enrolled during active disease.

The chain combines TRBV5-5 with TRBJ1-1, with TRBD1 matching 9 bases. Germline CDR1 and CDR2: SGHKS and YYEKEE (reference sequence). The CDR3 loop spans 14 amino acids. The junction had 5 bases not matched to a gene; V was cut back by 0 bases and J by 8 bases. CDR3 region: CASSLGQGVVEAFF. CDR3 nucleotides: TGTGCCAGCAGCTTGGGACAGGGGGTAGTAGAAGCTTTCTTT. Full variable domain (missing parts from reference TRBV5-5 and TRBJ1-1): DAGVTQSPTHLIKTRGQQVTLRCSPISGHKSVSWYQQVLGQGPQFIFQYYEKEERGRGNFPDRFSARQFPNYSSELNVNALLLGDSALYLCASSLGQGVVEAFFGQGTRLTVV.

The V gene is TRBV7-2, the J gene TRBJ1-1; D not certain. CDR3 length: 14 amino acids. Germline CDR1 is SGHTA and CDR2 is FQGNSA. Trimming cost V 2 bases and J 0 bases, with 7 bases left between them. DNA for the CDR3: TGTGCCAGCAGCTTATATCGGGTGAACACTGAAGCTTTCTTT. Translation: CASSLYRVNTEAFF.

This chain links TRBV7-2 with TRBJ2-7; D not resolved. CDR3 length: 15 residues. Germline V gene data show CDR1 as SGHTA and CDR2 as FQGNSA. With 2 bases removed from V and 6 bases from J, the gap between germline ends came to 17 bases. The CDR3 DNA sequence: TGTGCCAGCAGCTTATCCCCCTTCCCCGGAGTCGAGCAGTACTTC. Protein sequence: CASSLSPFPGVEQYF.

This CDR3 reads CASSIHRQVGPNTEAFF. DNA of the CDR3: TGTGCCAGTAGTATACACCGACAGGTGGGGCCTAACACTGAAGCTTTCTTT. This sequence joins TRBV19 and TRBJ1-1; tentatively, D is TRBD1 (6 bases). Between the trimmed V and J ends, which lost 2 bases and 2 bases, there was a span of 18 bases. Germline CDR1 reads LNHDA; CDR2 reads SQIVND (reference sequence). The CDR3 is 17 amino acids.

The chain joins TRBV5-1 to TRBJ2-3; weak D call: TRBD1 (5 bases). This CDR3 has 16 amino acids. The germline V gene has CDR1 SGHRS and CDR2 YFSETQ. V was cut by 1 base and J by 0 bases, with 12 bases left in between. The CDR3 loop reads CASSLRSQGSTDTQYF. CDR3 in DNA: TGCGCCAGCAGCTTGAGGAGCCAGGGAAGCACAGATACGCAGTATTTT.

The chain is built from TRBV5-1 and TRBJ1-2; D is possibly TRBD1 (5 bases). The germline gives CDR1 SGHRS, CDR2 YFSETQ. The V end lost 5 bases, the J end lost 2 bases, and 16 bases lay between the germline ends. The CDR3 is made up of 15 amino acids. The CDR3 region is CASRDTALVNYGYTF. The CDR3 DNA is TGCGCCAGCAGGGACACAGCGCTCGTCAACTATGGCTACACCTTC.

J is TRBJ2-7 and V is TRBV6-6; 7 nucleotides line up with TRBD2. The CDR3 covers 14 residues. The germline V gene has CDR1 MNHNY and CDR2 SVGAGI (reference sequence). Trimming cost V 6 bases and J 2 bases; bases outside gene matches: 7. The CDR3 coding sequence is TGTGCCAGCAGGATTGGCGGGGGTACCTACGAGCAGTACTTC. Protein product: CASRIGGGTYEQYF.

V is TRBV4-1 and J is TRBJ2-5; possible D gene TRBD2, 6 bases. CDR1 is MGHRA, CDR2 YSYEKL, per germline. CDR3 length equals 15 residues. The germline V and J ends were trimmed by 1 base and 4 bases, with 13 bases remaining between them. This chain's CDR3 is CASSQVGSGSETQYF. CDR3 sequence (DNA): TGCGCCAGCAGCCAAGTTGGCAGCGGGTCAGAGACCCAGTACTTC.

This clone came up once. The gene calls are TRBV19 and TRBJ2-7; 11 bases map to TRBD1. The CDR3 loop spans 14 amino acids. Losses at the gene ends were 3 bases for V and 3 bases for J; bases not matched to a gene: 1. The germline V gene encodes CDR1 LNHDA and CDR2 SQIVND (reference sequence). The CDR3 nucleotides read TGTGCCAGTAGTATTGGGACAGGGGGCTACGAGCAGTACTTC. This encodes CASSIGTGGYEQYF.